This T cell receptor beta chain was recorded in a study of cytomegalovirus exposure and HLA in healthy donors. Study conclusions and caveats: TCR beta sequences numbering 15,000 to 20,000 were associated with HLA alleles at 0.05 false discovery rate in a later analysis.

Worth noting for this clone: What it binds is not known.

Primers included in the PCR were 60 Vbeta and 13 Jbeta primers. Assay: immunoSEQ multiplex PCR; the TCRdb copy retains only in-frame clones and omits some. The sample records around 87,000 clones, approximately 80% being singletons. Input material: PBMCs. The TCR comes from a man aged 40-49 years in good health and CMV-seronegative.

The CDR3 region has the DNA TGTGCCAGCAGCTTATCGCGGGGGACCACAGATACGCAGTATTTT. Translating it yields CASSLSRGTTDTQYF. The rearrangement joins TRBV7-3 to TRBJ2-3; 7 bases line up with TRBD2. The CDR3 is 15 amino acids. CDR1 and CDR2 from the germline V gene are SGHTA and FQGTGA. The V gene end was trimmed by 2 bases and the J gene end by 2 bases; junction bases not matched to a gene: 4.